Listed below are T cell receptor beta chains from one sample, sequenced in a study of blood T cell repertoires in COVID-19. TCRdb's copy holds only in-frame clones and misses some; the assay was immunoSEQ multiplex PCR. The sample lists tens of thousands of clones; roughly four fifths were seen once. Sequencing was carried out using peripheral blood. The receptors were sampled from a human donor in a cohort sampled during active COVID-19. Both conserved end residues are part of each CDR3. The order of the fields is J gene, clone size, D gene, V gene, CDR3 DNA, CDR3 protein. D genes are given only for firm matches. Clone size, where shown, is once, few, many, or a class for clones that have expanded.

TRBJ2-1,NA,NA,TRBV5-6,TGTGCCAGCAGCTTGGTTCGGGGTAATGAGCAGTTCTTC,CASSLVRGNEQFF
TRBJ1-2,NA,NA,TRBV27,TGTGCCAGCAGCCCGACGTCAGGGGTCTATGGCTACACCTTC,CASSPTSGVYGYTF
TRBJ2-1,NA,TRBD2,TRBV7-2,TGTGCCAGCAGTTTGATGAGCGGGGACTACAATGAGCAGTTCTTC,CASSLMSGDYNEQFF
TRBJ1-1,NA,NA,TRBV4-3,TGCGCCAGCAGCCAAGGGAGGGGCATCGCTGAAGCTTTCTTT,CASSQGRGIAEAFF
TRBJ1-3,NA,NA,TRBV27,TGTGCCAGTTCCGCCGACTCCGGAAACACCATATATTTT,CASSADSGNTIYF
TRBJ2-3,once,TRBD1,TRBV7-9,TGTGCCAGCAGCCCCGGACAGGGGGCTGGTACGCAGTATTTT,CASSPGQGAGTQYF
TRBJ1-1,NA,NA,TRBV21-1,TGTGCCAGCAGCAAATACGGAACAGGTGAAGCTTTCTTT,CASSKYGTGEAFF
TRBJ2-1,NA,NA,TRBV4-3,TGCGCCAGCAGCGAGACCTACAATGAGCAGTTCTTC,CASSETYNEQFF
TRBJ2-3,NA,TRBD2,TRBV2,TGTGCCAGCAGAGAAACTAGCGGGGGATCAGATACGCAGTATTTT,CASRETSGGSDTQYF
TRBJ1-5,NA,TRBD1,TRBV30,TGTGCCTGGTCCGGGACAGTGAATCAGCCCCAGCATTTT,CAWSGTVNQPQHF
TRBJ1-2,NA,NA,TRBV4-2,TGTGCCAGCAGCCAGGATGGACAGCTCTATAGCTACACCTTC,CASSQDGQLYSYTF
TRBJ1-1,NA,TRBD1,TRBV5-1,TGCGCCAGCAGCTCACAGGGGGCCTACACTGAAGCTTTCTTT,CASSSQGAYTEAFF
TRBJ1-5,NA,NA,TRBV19,TGTGCCAGTAGTACAGGACAGAGCCAGCATTTT,CASSTGQSQHF
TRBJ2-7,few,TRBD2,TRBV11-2,TGTGCCAGCATACTAGCGGGAGTCCCCCACGAGCAGTACTTC,CASILAGVPHEQYF
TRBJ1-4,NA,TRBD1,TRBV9,TGTGCCAGCTCTGACCCGGGACAGGGGAATGAAAAACTGTTTTTT,CASSDPGQGNEKLFF
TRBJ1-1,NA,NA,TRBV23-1,TGCGCCAGCAGTCGAGTCCCCATTTTGGCTGAAGCTTTCTTT,CASSRVPILAEAFF
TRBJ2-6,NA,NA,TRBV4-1,TGCGCCAGCAGCCCCCTCGCGGGAGGGGCCAACGTCCTGACTTTC,CASSPLAGGANVLTF
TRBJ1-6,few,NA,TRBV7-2,TGTGCCAGCAGCGACAGATTCAACTCCTATAATTCACCCCTCCACTTT,CASSDRFNSYNSPLHF
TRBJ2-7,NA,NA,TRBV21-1,TGTGCCAGCAGCGCCCGACTAGCGAGGGTTTTATACGAGCAGTACTTC,CASSARLARVLYEQYF
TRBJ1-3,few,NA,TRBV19,TGTGCCAGTAGTATGACCCGGGACAACTTCTTCTCTGGAAACACCATATATTTT,CASSMTRDNFFSGNTIYF
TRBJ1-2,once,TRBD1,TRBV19,TGTGCCAGTAGTGTCACAGGGGGGATATCCTATGGCTACACCTTC,CASSVTGGISYGYTF
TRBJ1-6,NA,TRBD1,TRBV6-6,TGTGCCAGCAATCAACCCGGGACAGCAGATTCACCCCTCCACTTT,CASNQPGTADSPLHF
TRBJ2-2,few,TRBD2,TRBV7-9,TGTGCCAGCAGCCGGACTAGATCCGGGGAGCTGTTTTTT,CASSRTRSGELFF
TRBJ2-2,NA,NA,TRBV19,TGTGCCAGTAGTACGACAGCGAACACCGGGGAGCTGTTTTTT,CASSTTANTGELFF